This entry is about one TCR beta chain. The target of this receptor is not known. Qualities for individual bases were not recorded, and no much larger clone is one base off. The record originates from a study of post-analysis software for immune sequencing data (dated by TCRdb to 2015 to 2017). With regard to the full study: The recorded disease courses included relapsing-remitting, secondary progressive and progressive-relapsing multiple sclerosis, and some patients had no subtype annotation. The patient repertoires were set against eleven to twelve previously published healthy control repertoires from donors whose ages ranged from roughly 6 to 27 years. A subset of samples was prepared in parallel using single-end sample barcoding, then pooled and co-amplified after Illumina adapter ligation.

Results and caveats for the whole study, not just this receptor: Strong co-clustering of samples prepared in the same batch was shown by direct clustering with F measure, prompting a batch-effect correction. The control group was slightly older than the multiple sclerosis patient group. Multiple sclerosis patients had significantly lower normalized Chao1 diversity than controls, a result that suggests substantial peripheral T-cell clonal expansion. Patients showed significantly higher frequencies than controls for five TRBV segments, among them TRBV5-6, TRBV5-1 and TRBV20-1.

To demonstrate the VDJtools post-analysis software, the study profiled TCR beta repertoires from the peripheral blood of some 13 young patients with multiple sclerosis. Multiple sclerosis patients were children and adolescents aged roughly 6 to 17 years. The library was prepared using PCR. The run used an Illumina HiSeq 2500. To reduce PCR and sequencing biases, unique molecular identifiers were built into the TCR beta cDNA libraries. Roughly 0.5 million cDNA molecules were obtained per 1 to 10 million input T cells, so each molecule approximated one T cell. The same protocol used for the earlier healthy control dataset was applied to prepare and sequence the patient libraries. Samples belonging to the same batch were prepared together, multiplexed and sequenced on a shared HiSeq lane. The authors' analysis ran thus. Raw barcoded reads were processed with MIGEC, discarding single-read molecular identifier groups before consensus assembly and CDR3 extraction. Clonotype tables were post-analysed with VDJtools, normalizing diversity by down-sampling all datasets to the smallest sample size. Repertoire overlap clustering matched CDR3 amino acid but not nucleotide sequences to correct batch-related cross-sample contamination. Using fastp at Q25 and MiXCR, TCRdb reprocessed the public reads and kept productive beta chains. For every CDR3 protein sequence, its rows merge into one entry that carries the most common genes and DNA. TCRdb, not the original authors, processed these V and J calls. The sample table holds about 760,000 distinct CDR3 sequences, of which 25% to 30% were seen once. The ten largest clones capture approximately 0.6% of the sample.

The CDR3 goes from the cysteine to the phenylalanine over 16 residues. Just the 48-base CDR3 DNA is kept, in frame starting at base 1. The V and J ends are trimmed by 0 bases and 6 bases, leaving 16 bases between them. Taken from the germline V gene, the CDR1 and CDR2 loops are SGHRS and YFSETQ. The sample consisted of blood. The TCR sequence derives from a girl aged 5 to 17 with multiple sclerosis. The sequence links TRBV5-1 to TRBJ2-1; too little of a D gene remains to name it. The bases read TGCGCCAGCAGCTTGGAAGGGCCCTCCCTTGGCAATGAGCAGTTCTTC. Translated, it reads CASSLEGPSLGNEQFF.